This TCR beta chain came from a study of blood T cell repertoires in COVID-19. Participant age was roughly 18 to 95 years, and participants resided in around 24 US areas. The study assigned cohorts using participant-reported clinical history. Assay: immunoSEQ multiplex PCR; the TCRdb copy retains only in-frame clones and omits some. The sample lists a few hundred thousand clones; over 80% were seen once. Trimming took 2 bases from V and 3 from J, leaving 13 bases between them. The CDR3 runs 15 residues. CDR1 is LGHDT, CDR2 YNNKEL, per germline (reference sequence). This clonotype was sampled from a middle-aged woman who had been exposed to COVID-19. Material for sequencing was PBMCs or T cells enriched from blood (not recorded which). J is TRBJ1-2 and V is TRBV3-1 (or the pseudogene TRBV3-2), with D possibly being TRBD1 (6 bases). The CDR3 reads CASSQSIGGDYGYTF. CDR3 bases: TGTGCCAGCAGCCAATCTATAGGGGGGGACTATGGCTACACCTTC.